This T cell receptor (beta chain) was retrieved from a study of blood T cell repertoires in COVID-19 (TCRdb year 2020). Background on the whole study: The collaborator samples originated in the United States, Italy and Spain and spanned the acute and convalescent phases of COVID-19. The sample metadata nearly always contained a de-identified subject ID, COVID-19 status, age in years and sex. Subjects who had been exposed to COVID-19, were actively infected with it, or had recovered from it provided the deeply sampled blood TCRbeta repertoires that made up the dataset. Where available, HLA class I and class II types were taken from metadata supplied by the sample provider and were not determined by assay-based typing. Samples were obtained from the ongoing ImmuneRACE study (first 160 participants) and from about 1,300 subjects provided by 6 global collaborators. A freely available public database, intended as a resource for researchers studying the immune response to SARS-CoV-2, is where the repertoires were released. The material from the prospective study consisted of cDNA or gDNA derived from T cells, B-cell-depleted T cells, or PBMCs.

About this clone itself: Its binding antigen is unknown. No base quality information exists; no much larger clone differs at one position.

Study-level results and caveats: The amount of clinical and demographic metadata varied by source and participant and was provided uncurated.

Participants in the prospective study were aged roughly 18 to 89 years, lived in about two dozen United States geographic areas, and enrolled through a virtual design. Cohort assignment in the prospective study relied on participant-reported clinical history from a screening survey and a study questionnaire. ImmuneRACE Cohort 3 recovered participants were defined by two consecutive negative NP/OP PCR tests, healthcare professional clearance, or symptom resolution. In the prospective study, mobile phlebotomists collected whole blood, serum and a nasopharyngeal or oropharyngeal swab from each participant. Over a roughly 2-month period, participants in the prospective study had the option of providing additional blood draws and questionnaires. Before DNA extraction, blood samples from the prospective study were shipped at room temperature or frozen. TCRbeta CDR3 regions were amplified from genomic DNA by means of the immunoSEQ Assay, a bias-controlled multiplex PCR. As for how the authors treated the data: The number of nucleated cells in each sample was estimated by amplification of reference gene primers within the assay. Sequence reads were collapsed and filtered to measure the absolute abundance of every unique TCRbeta CDR3 rearrangement. For each sample, productive Simpson clonality was calculated by taking the square root of Simpson's diversity index across productive rearrangements. In TCRdb, the immuneACCESS table is reduced to in-frame sequences with V and J assigned. These tables do not hold every clone; where another copy was compared, an unresolved V gene accounts for under half, and the others remain unexplained. V, J and clone size derive from that table, while D and trimming were established from the DNA sequence. The sample records around 310,000 clones, 85% to 90% of which are singletons. Roughly a tenth of the sample rests with the top ten.

The CDR3 starts with the cysteine, ends with the phenylalanine, and has 16 residues. Only the CDR3 DNA stays, 48 bases, in frame from base 1. CDR1 and CDR2 are drawn from the germline V gene: WSHSY, SAAADI. Trimming at the junction amounts to 2 bases on V and 3 bases on J, and the germline ends lie 16 bases apart. This chain is built from TRBV10-2 and TRBJ1-2; a tentative D match to TRBD1 spans 6 bases. The sample taken for sequencing was PBMCs or T cells enriched from blood (not recorded which). The source of this sequence is a woman in her 30s who had recovered from COVID-19. The nucleotide sequence reads as follows: TGCGCCAGCAGTGAGGGACAGCCTGTCCTTGACTATGGCTACACCTTC. Translated, this gives CASSEGQPVLDYGYTF.